This T cell receptor beta chain was recovered during a study of T cell changes during pregnancy in multiple sclerosis. Data came from immunoSEQ multiplex PCR; TCRdb stores just in-frame clones and leaves some out. Of about 60,000 clones listed, roughly nine tenths are singletons. CDR3 length: 14 residues. With 3 bases removed from V and 4 bases from J, the gap between germline ends came to 12 bases. Germline loops: CDR1 SGHTA, CDR2 FQGNSA. For this clone: This sample also contains other DNA sequences that code for the same CDR3.

Sequenced here: CD4+ T cells from peripheral blood mononuclear cells, sampled in the first trimester of pregnancy. This clonotype was sampled from a female donor with multiple sclerosis, enrolled in a pregnancy study. The genes are TRBV7-2 and TRBJ1-2; D perhaps matches TRBD1 (6 bases). The CDR3 spells CASSLRGAGYGYTF. CDR3 coding DNA: TGTGCCAGCAGCTTGCGGGGGGCTGGCTATGGCTACACCTTC.